Sequencing of this T cell receptor beta chain was carried out in a study of CD8 T cells in Susac syndrome. Study-level findings and limits: The authors acknowledged that their TCR sequencing and HLA analysis involved a relatively small number of individuals.

With random hexamers, roughly 0.5 to 1 ug RNA was reverse transcribed. The immunoSEQ assay covered 54 Vbeta and 13 Jbeta segments for CDR3. In TCRdb, the immunoSEQ multiplex PCR reads were re-called with MiXCR into one record per CDR3 protein. The sample carries about 300,000 distinct CDR3 sequences, about 90% recorded once. Comment on this clonotype: Its antigen remains unknown.

V was pared by 0 bases and J by 6 bases, with 9 bases between. The CDR3 is made up of 14 amino acids. Germline assignment: CDR1 SGHRS and CDR2 YFSETQ. The patients who served as multiple sclerosis controls were treatment-naive and had stable or active relapsing-remitting disease that fulfilled the revised McDonald criteria. TEMRA cells were enriched by FACS, and CD4+ and CD8+ T cells were negatively isolated. The TCR sequence derives from a human donor with multiple sclerosis. The sample was CD4+ T cells from PBMCs. The chain combines TRBV5-1 with TRBJ2-2; D perhaps matches TRBD1 (6 bases). The CDR3, as DNA: TGCGCCAGCAGCTTGGTACAGGGCGCCGGGGAGCTGTTTTTT. This sequence encodes CASSLVQGAGELFF.